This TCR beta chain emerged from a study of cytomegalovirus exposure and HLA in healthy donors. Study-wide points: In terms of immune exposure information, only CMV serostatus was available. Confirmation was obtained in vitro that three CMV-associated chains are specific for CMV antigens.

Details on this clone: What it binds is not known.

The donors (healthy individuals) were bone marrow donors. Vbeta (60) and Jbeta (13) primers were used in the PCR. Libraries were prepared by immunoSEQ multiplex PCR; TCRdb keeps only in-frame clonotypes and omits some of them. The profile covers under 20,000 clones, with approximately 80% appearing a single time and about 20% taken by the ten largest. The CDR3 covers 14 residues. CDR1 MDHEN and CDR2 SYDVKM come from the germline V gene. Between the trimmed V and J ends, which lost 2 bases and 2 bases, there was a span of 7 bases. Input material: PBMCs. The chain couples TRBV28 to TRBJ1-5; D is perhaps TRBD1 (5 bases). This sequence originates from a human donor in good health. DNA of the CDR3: TGTGCCAGCAGTTTAGTCAGGGGCAATCAGCCCCAGCATTTT. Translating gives CASSLVRGNQPQHF.